Listed below are T cell receptor beta chains from one sample, sequenced in a study of cytomegalovirus exposure and HLA in healthy donors. Libraries were prepared by immunoSEQ multiplex PCR; TCRdb keeps only in-frame clonotypes and omits some of them. The sample holds about 83,000 clones, about two thirds seen once. Sequencing was carried out using PBMCs. The receptors originated from a man aged 55 to 69 in good health and CMV-seronegative. CDR3s include the opening cysteine and the closing phenylalanine or tryptophan. The D gene is left open where the match is weak. A row's size may be missing; if present it is once, few, many or a size class.

J: TRBJ2-3; D: TRBD1; V: TRBV25-1; size: .; CDR3: CATHGTGTDTQYF; DNA: TGTGCCACCCACGGGACAGGGACAGATACGCAGTATTTT
J: TRBJ1-1; D: .; V: TRBV6-1; size: .; CDR3: CASRMGANTEAFF; DNA: TGTGCCAGCAGAATGGGGGCAAACACTGAAGCTTTCTTT
J: TRBJ1-1; D: .; V: TRBV6-6; size: few; CDR3: CASSRGGKNTEAFF; DNA: TGTGCCAGCAGTCGCGGAGGGAAAAACACTGAAGCTTTCTTT
J: TRBJ1-2; D: TRBD1; V: TRBV5-6; size: .; CDR3: CASSRTGVWGYTF; DNA: TGTGCCAGCAGCAGAACAGGGGTGTGGGGCTACACCTTC
J: TRBJ1-1; D: TRBD1; V: TRBV7-2; size: .; CDR3: CASSLRAGGNVDTEAFF; DNA: TGTGCCAGCAGCTTACGGGCAGGGGGGAACGTCGACACTGAAGCTTTCTTT
J: TRBJ2-3; D: TRBD2; V: TRBV18; size: .; CDR3: CASSPLPRGSSDTQYF; DNA: TGTGCCAGCTCACCTCTCCCGCGGGGGTCGTCAGATACGCAGTATTTT
J: TRBJ2-1; D: TRBD1; V: TRBV5-1; size: .; CDR3: CASSPGQGAYNEQFF; DNA: TGCGCCAGCAGCCCAGGACAGGGGGCCTACAATGAGCAGTTCTTC
J: TRBJ2-7; D: TRBD2; V: TRBV28; size: .; CDR3: CASSPPGGTYEQYF; DNA: TGTGCCAGCAGTCCCCCGGGGGGGACCTACGAGCAGTACTTC
J: TRBJ1-6; D: TRBD1; V: TRBV19; size: .; CDR3: CASSDRENSPLHF; DNA: TGTGCCAGTAGTGACAGGGAAAATTCACCCCTCCACTTT
J: TRBJ2-1; D: TRBD2; V: TRBV5-1; size: .; CDR3: CASSLSLAGGPYEQFF; DNA: TGCGCCAGCAGCTTGTCACTAGCGGGAGGGCCCTATGAGCAGTTCTTC
J: TRBJ2-5; D: TRBD2; V: TRBV11-2; size: .; CDR3: CASSFIGGQETQYF; DNA: TGTGCCAGCAGCTTTATCGGGGGGCAAGAGACCCAGTACTTC
J: TRBJ2-5; D: TRBD2; V: TRBV2; size: few; CDR3: CASSWTSGRETQYF; DNA: TGTGCCAGCAGTTGGACTAGCGGGAGGGAGACCCAGTACTTC
J: TRBJ1-2; D: .; V: TRBV30; size: .; CDR3: CAWSVSRYGYTF; DNA: TGTGCCTGGAGTGTATCCCGCTATGGCTACACCTTC
J: TRBJ1-2; D: TRBD1; V: TRBV10-3; size: .; CDR3: CAISDVSLGHPKGATF; DNA: TGTGCCATCAGTGATGTTAGCTTGGGACACCCCAAGGGGGCCACCTTC
J: TRBJ1-1; D: .; V: TRBV7-9; size: few; CDR3: CASSADKHTEAFF; DNA: TGTGCCAGCAGCGCCGACAAGCACACTGAAGCTTTCTTT
J: TRBJ1-1; D: TRBD1; V: TRBV5-4; size: .; CDR3: CASSDPTGMTEAFF; DNA: TGTGCCAGCAGCGACCCGACAGGGATGACTGAAGCTTTCTTT
J: TRBJ1-2; D: .; V: TRBV9; size: .; CDR3: CASSPTGGQDGYTF; DNA: TGTGCCAGCAGCCCGACCGGCGGGCAGGATGGCTACACCTTC
J: TRBJ1-2; D: TRBD1; V: TRBV4-1; size: few; CDR3: CASSPPGTGGTGYTF; DNA: TGCGCCAGCAGCCCCCCCGGGACAGGGGGCACTGGCTACACCTTC
J: TRBJ2-3; D: TRBD2; V: TRBV6-5; size: few; CDR3: CASSSTSGGRTDTQYF; DNA: TGTGCCAGCAGTTCTACTAGCGGGGGCCGCACAGATACGCAGTATTTT
J: TRBJ2-3; D: .; V: TRBV1; size: .; CDR3: CTSSQGASGASTDTQYF; DNA: TGCACCAGCAGCCAAGGGGCTAGCGGGGCCAGCACAGATACGCAGTATTTT
J: TRBJ1-1; D: .; V: TRBV25-1; size: .; CDR3: CASSESGIAHTEAFF; DNA: TGTGCCAGCAGTGAATCCGGTATAGCCCACACTGAAGCTTTCTTT
J: TRBJ1-6; D: .; V: TRBV19; size: once; CDR3: CASSNEHGNSPLHF; DNA: TGTGCCAGTAGTAACGAGCACGGTAATTCACCCCTCCACTTT
J: TRBJ2-5; D: .; V: TRBV7-2; size: .; CDR3: CASSLDTAHETQYF; DNA: TGTGCCAGCAGCTTAGATACAGCACACGAGACCCAGTACTTC
J: TRBJ1-1; D: TRBD1; V: TRBV5-8; size: once; CDR3: CASRHEGARTEAFF; DNA: TGTGCCAGCAGACATGAGGGGGCGCGGACTGAAGCTTTCTTT
J: TRBJ2-1; D: TRBD2; V: TRBV9; size: .; CDR3: CASSVGGTSGVINEQFF; DNA: TGTGCCAGCAGCGTAGGCGGGACTAGCGGGGTTATAAATGAGCAGTTCTTC
J: TRBJ2-3; D: TRBD2; V: TRBV19; size: few; CDR3: CASTNSGTSTDTQYF; DNA: TGTGCCAGTACCAATAGCGGGACTAGCACAGATACGCAGTATTTT
J: TRBJ2-5; D: .; V: TRBV9; size: once; CDR3: CASSAVDLAQETQYF; DNA: TGTGCCAGCAGCGCCGTCGACTTGGCCCAAGAGACCCAGTACTTC
J: TRBJ2-7; D: TRBD2; V: TRBV7-2; size: .; CDR3: CASSLSSGGALGYEQYF; DNA: TGTGCCAGCAGCTTAAGTAGCGGGGGGGCCTTAGGATACGAGCAGTACTTC
J: TRBJ1-5; D: .; V: TRBV11-2; size: .; CDR3: CASSLDRGRSAQHF; DNA: TGTGCCAGCAGCTTAGACAGGGGTAGATCGGCCCAGCATTTT
J: TRBJ1-4; D: .; V: TRBV5-1; size: .; CDR3: CASSLAGEEKLFF; DNA: TGCGCCAGCAGCTTGGCCGGGGAGGAAAAACTGTTTTTT
J: TRBJ1-3; D: .; V: TRBV6-5; size: few; CDR3: CASSSGRGGNTIYF; DNA: TGTGCCAGCAGTTCAGGGAGGGGTGGAAACACCATATATTTT
J: TRBJ1-4; D: .; V: TRBV7-6; size: .; CDR3: CASSLLAGVGEKLFF; DNA: TGTGCCAGCAGCTTACTAGCAGGGGTCGGTGAAAAACTGTTTTTT
J: TRBJ1-2; D: .; V: TRBV30; size: .; CDR3: CAWGPDSSYGYTF; DNA: TGTGCCTGGGGCCCTGACAGCAGCTATGGCTACACCTTC
J: TRBJ2-2; D: .; V: TRBV2; size: few; CDR3: CASSYRNTGELFF; DNA: TGTGCCAGCAGTTACAGGAACACCGGGGAGCTGTTTTTT
J: TRBJ1-2; D: TRBD1; V: TRBV30; size: .; CDR3: CAREGQGPSNYGYTF; DNA: TGTGCCCGCGAAGGACAGGGGCCCTCTAACTATGGCTACACCTTC
J: TRBJ2-2; D: .; V: TRBV4-3; size: .; CDR3: CASSQEAGRSVGELFF; DNA: TGCGCCAGCAGCCAAGAGGCGGGACGGAGCGTCGGGGAGCTGTTTTTT
J: TRBJ2-1; D: TRBD1; V: TRBV5-8; size: .; CDR3: CASAKGQGASNEQFF; DNA: TGTGCCAGCGCCAAAGGACAGGGGGCTTCGAATGAGCAGTTCTTC
J: TRBJ1-6; D: TRBD1; V: TRBV25-1; size: few; CDR3: CASRRDRPSPLHF; DNA: TGTGCCAGCCGACGGGACAGGCCTTCACCCCTCCACTTT
J: TRBJ1-5; D: .; V: TRBV28; size: .; CDR3: CASSGYRASNQPQHF; DNA: TGTGCCAGCAGTGGCTACAGGGCTAGCAATCAGCCCCAGCATTTT
J: TRBJ1-1; D: TRBD1; V: TRBV10-2; size: few; CDR3: CASRKGPDRGPDTEAFF; DNA: TGCGCCAGCAGGAAGGGACCTGACAGGGGGCCGGACACTGAAGCTTTCTTT
J: TRBJ1-1; D: .; V: TRBV6-5; size: few; CDR3: CASSYPGLTTEAFF; DNA: TGTGCCAGCAGTTACCCGGGGTTGACCACTGAAGCTTTCTTT
J: TRBJ2-3; D: TRBD2; V: TRBV5-4; size: few; CDR3: CASSVNPGLGPYF; DNA: TGTGCCAGCAGCGTAAACCCGGGACTAGGTCCGTATTTT
J: TRBJ2-1; D: TRBD2; V: TRBV2; size: few; CDR3: CASSDRTSDEQFF; DNA: TGTGCCAGCAGTGACAGGACTAGCGATGAGCAGTTCTTC
J: TRBJ1-2; D: TRBD1; V: TRBV28; size: few; CDR3: CASTPGTGRYGYTF; DNA: TGTGCCAGCACCCCTGGGACAGGGCGATATGGCTACACCTTC
J: TRBJ2-3; D: TRBD1; V: TRBV7-6; size: .; CDR3: CASSRTGGAGVTDTQYF; DNA: TGTGCCAGCAGCCGGACAGGGGGCGCGGGTGTCACAGATACGCAGTATTTT
J: TRBJ1-1; D: .; V: TRBV29-1; size: .; CDR3: CSIAGQMNTEAFF; DNA: TGCAGCATTGCAGGACAGATGAACACTGAAGCTTTCTTT
J: TRBJ1-1; D: TRBD1; V: TRBV11-2; size: .; CDR3: CASSSLQGANTEAFF; DNA: TGTGCCAGCAGCTCCTTACAGGGGGCGAACACTGAAGCTTTCTTT
J: TRBJ2-6; D: TRBD1; V: TRBV5-8; size: few; CDR3: CASSFDRGRLSGANVLTF; DNA: TGTGCCAGCAGCTTCGACAGGGGGCGTCTCTCTGGGGCCAACGTCCTGACTTTC
J: TRBJ2-3; D: TRBD2; V: TRBV10-3; size: .; CDR3: CAISDGLAGVDTQYF; DNA: TGTGCCATCAGTGACGGACTAGCGGGAGTAGATACGCAGTATTTT
J: TRBJ2-1; D: TRBD2; V: TRBV4-1; size: .; CDR3: CASSRGLAGVNEQFF; DNA: TGCGCCAGCAGCCGCGGACTAGCGGGAGTCAATGAGCAGTTCTTC
J: TRBJ2-2; D: TRBD2; V: TRBV6-6; size: few; CDR3: CASRRLAGNTGELFF; DNA: TGTGCCAGCAGAAGACTAGCGGGGAACACCGGGGAGCTGTTTTTT
J: TRBJ2-7; D: TRBD1; V: TRBV19; size: .; CDR3: CASSIGQGRYEQYF; DNA: TGTGCCAGTAGTATAGGACAGGGTCGTTACGAGCAGTACTTC
J: TRBJ2-5; D: .; V: TRBV7-8; size: .; CDR3: CASSLGWGLEKGRTQYF; DNA: TGTGCCAGCAGCTTAGGGTGGGGTCTGGAGAAAGGGAGGACCCAGTACTTC
J: TRBJ2-5; D: .; V: TRBV2; size: once; CDR3: CASSDGSEWTQYF; DNA: TGTGCCAGCAGTGACGGTTCTGAATGGACCCAGTACTTC